Listed here are 3 T cell receptor beta chains from one sample, sequenced in a study of blood T cell repertoires in COVID-19. Method: immunoSEQ multiplex PCR; TCRdb's copy keeps in-frame clones and lacks some. The table has 230,000 or so clones, about 87% seen once. The sequencing input was PBMCs or T cells enriched from blood (not recorded which). Receptor source: a woman between 40 and 50 years old with acute COVID-19.

This clone was counted a few times. The chain has TRBV4-3 and TRBJ2-7; D unclear. Germline V gene sequence: CDR1 LGHNA, CDR2 YSLEER. There are 10 residues in the CDR3. V gave up 3 bases and J gave up 5 bases, with 2 bases separating them. The DNA of the CDR3 is TGCGCCAGCAGCCACGACGAGCAGTACTTC. This encodes CASSHDEQYF.

Only a few counts were recorded for this clone. The rearrangement links TRBV11-2 to TRBJ1-6; D not resolved. V was clipped by 4 bases and J by 9 bases, with 16 bases between them. Per the germline V gene, CDR1 is SGHAT and CDR2 is FQNNGV. The CDR3 has 15 residues. CDR3 loop: CASSSPRGLGSPLHF. The CDR3 nucleotides read TGTGCCAGCAGCTCCCCCAGAGGGTTGGGTTCACCCCTCCACTTT.

J is TRBJ2-2 and V is TRBV18, with 12 positions matching TRBD2. V gave up 1 base and J gave up 0 bases; unmatched junction bases: 3. The CDR3 contains 18 residues. Germline V lookup: CDR1 KGHSH, CDR2 LQKENI. The CDR3: CASSPLASGRANTGELFF. CDR3 in DNA: TGTGCCAGCTCACCACTCGCTAGCGGGAGGGCGAACACCGGGGAGCTGTTTTTT.